This T cell receptor beta chain was identified in a study of cytomegalovirus exposure and HLA in healthy donors (dated by TCRdb to 2017 to 2019). Regarding the complete study: In an earlier analysis of some 550 of the donors, about 270 Gb of sequence data and approximately 100 million unique TCR beta sequences from 180 million or so T cells were reported. Roughly 300 gigabases of sequencing data and approximately 91 million unique TCR sequences made up an early release that covered fewer than 650 HLA-typed donors. The genetic ancestry cluster associated with self-reported Caucasian donors included over 65% of the approximately 400 genotyped donors. The aim of the study was to test whether cataloging public T cell receptors could identify signatures of past pathogen exposure. The T cell repertoires of under 700 subjects were profiled by immunosequencing and related to cytomegalovirus serostatus. Along with the roughly 670-subject first cohort, a separate validation cohort of more than 90 different subjects was used. High-throughput TCR immunosequencing, statistical association of individual TCRs with disease status, and machine learning were combined to predict cytomegalovirus infection status. To study patterns of TCR occurrence, a later analysis re-analyzed previously published TCR beta repertoires from 700 or so donors and added high-resolution HLA genotyping. In the later analysis, no new phenotypic data were used to find candidate immune exposures; instead, reliance was placed on TCR beta sequences and their occurrence across donors. In an earlier analysis of 587 of the donors, high-throughput TCR beta sequencing was used to judge whether each TCR beta V gene segment behaved as functional or pseudogenic. Donor age, sex, ethnicity and CMV serostatus were compiled together with the repertoire data. Genome-wide SNP genotypes for about 65% of the roughly 670 donors were used in a later genetic analysis, which treated that subset as a discovery cohort. All discovery cohort repertoires had been generated on a single sequencing platform. Class I and class II HLA loci were covered by the typing at four-digit resolution. Typing coverage differed by locus: A, B, C, DRB1 and DQB1 were typed in about 629-640 donors, DQA1 in 500 to 550, DPA1 in around 610, and DPB1 in 400 to 490. About five DR-DQ haplotypes were treated as single units for association and clustering because of strong linkage in the cohort. On average, about 240,000 unique TCR beta nucleotide sequences were sequenced per donor among a few hundred genotyped donors of the cohort, with 15% to 20% of those sequences being non-productive.

Findings and caveats that apply to the study as a whole: Because HLA typing was missing for some donors at each locus, association tests included only the typed subset. According to a later analysis, TCR association rates differed among HLA loci, with DRB1 alleles showing the most associated TCRs and HLA-C alleles showing the fewest. Most CMV-associated TCR beta chains appeared to be HLA-restricted in a later analysis, and the HLA associations seemed to be driven largely by CMV exposure. The only immune exposure information available for the cohort was CMV serostatus. At a false discovery rate of 0.05, a later analysis linked 16,951 TCR beta sequences to specific HLA alleles. Broadly in line with IMGT annotations, most TCR beta V segments showed up in productive rearrangements about 87% or about 30% of the time in an earlier analysis of roughly 590 of the donors. Linkage disequilibrium might explain the correlated functional status among segregating V segments, but an unknown experimental factor could not be excluded. Presence/absence analyses assumed roughly uniform sequencing depth across donors, an assumption that may not hold. A further reported finding was that TCR beta sequences accurately predicted the HLA-A and HLA-B alleles for most subjects in the first cohort. Over 15 rarely observed V segments, including chromosome 9 orphons, were excluded from the earlier analysis of approximately 500 of the donors because counts were too low. This cohort had only TCR beta chains sequenced, and the lack of alpha or paired-chain data limited which features could be detected. The study listed approximately 150 TCR beta chains as associated with cytomegalovirus. V-gene and J-gene trimming of TCR beta chains was associated with a missense DCLRE1C variant in a later genetic analysis, and the association was replicated in an independent cohort. Most TCR sequences were observed very rarely across donors, whereas some public TCRs were present in many individuals. Some IMGT-functional V segments, including TRBV6-2 and TRBV6-3, could not be distinguished by the 87-base-pair reads and were therefore excluded. A later genetic analysis reported fewer N-insertions in productive TCRs among donors in an Asian-associated ancestry cluster than the roughly 720-donor mean. A group of highly shared sequence variants was considered likely to be a technical artifact of the sequencing pipeline. According to a later analysis, parvovirus B19, influenza, CMV and Epstein-Barr virus appeared linked to several top co-occurrence clusters. Strong co-occurrence of HLA alleles, especially DR and DQ, made assigning TCR associations to individual alleles difficult. In vitro tests confirmed that a few of the cytomegalovirus-associated TCR beta chains recognize cytomegalovirus antigens. Compared with equally common non-associated chains, HLA-associated TCR beta chains in a later analysis were more clonally expanded and had lower generation probabilities. In both the original and validation cohorts, the classifier was reported to diagnose cytomegalovirus status with high specificity and sensitivity. According to the authors, the approach could potentially be generalized to other disease states and immunological phenotypes.

In total, over 600 healthy bone marrow donors made up the cohort. Cohort members were all nominally healthy when sampled, although unrecorded immune exposures were likely present. The donor tested CMV seronegative, placing the donor among the 352 seronegative members of the cohort. Each donor provided a peripheral blood sample, and peripheral blood mononuclear cells were used for TCR beta sequencing. Genomic DNA extraction from the blood cell samples was performed with the Qiagen DNeasy Blood Extraction Kit. Library preparation employed the immunoSEQ multiplex PCR assay. For the multiplex PCR, a mixture combining 60 forward primers for TCR Vbeta segments and 13 reverse primers for TCR Jbeta segments was used. Amplification of the CDR3 region of rearranged TCR beta genes was performed with a multiplex PCR assay on genomic DNA. The amplified TCR beta libraries were sequenced on the Illumina HiSeq System as 87-base-pair reads. On the study's bioinformatics: Across the 700 or so repertoires, a later analysis counted tens of millions of unique TCR beta chains, roughly 11 million of which were shared by at least two donors. Raw reads were error-corrected and collapsed into unique sequences by a nearest-neighbor algorithm in which closely related sequences were merged to remove PCR and sequencing errors. V, D and J gene segments were assigned by aligning CDR3 sequences to IMGT reference sequences. For a sequence to be retained, a match of at least six nucleotides was required to both a V gene segment and a J gene segment. A rearrangement counted as productive if the CDR3 had no stop codons and remained in frame with V and J, and every other rearrangement counted as non-productive. Following IMGT convention, CDR3 was defined as the stretch from the second conserved V-encoded cysteine up to the conserved J-encoded phenylalanine. The earlier analysis of about 530 of the donors excluded any sequence lacking an unambiguous match to a single V gene segment. An earlier analysis of approximately 590 of the donors classified V segments as functional when productive rearrangements were above 56.7% and as segregating when the standard deviation between donors was above 5%. A statistical classification framework was built for diagnosing cytomegalovirus status from the catalog of TCR beta chain sequences. A later analysis assigned V and J genes by comparing TCR nucleotide sequences with IMGT/GENE-DB human TR gene sequences. Using the TCRdist pipeline, a later analysis assigned CDR3 sequences along with most-parsimonious VDJ recombination scenarios. In a later analysis, each TCR beta chain was defined by its CDR3 amino acid sequence together with its V-gene family, and reads without a unique V-gene family were excluded. A later analysis removed over 500 highly shared, low-generation-probability nucleotide sequences to deal with suspected cross-contamination and a sequencing artifact. In a later analysis, a clonal expansion index was calculated for each public chain from normalized within-repertoire ranks of inferred template counts. In a later analysis, generation probabilities were computed using a VDJ recombination model fitted to out-of-frame rearrangements, and the results were checked against IGoR. Hypergeometric tests were used in a later analysis to score TCR-TCR, TCR-HLA and TCR-CMV co-occurrence, with a repertoire-size bias correction applied to the TCR pairs. To estimate false discovery rates, a later analysis permuted the HLA or CMV assignments 20 times. In a later analysis, co-occurring TCRs were grouped using DBSCAN, and TCRdist sequence similarity was added for clustering within HLA-allele-positive subsets. For co-occurrence clustering, repertoires with fewer than 30,000 or more than 120,000 public chains were excluded, along with roughly 5 repertoires with anomalous nucleotide sharing. As stored in TCRdb, this immuneACCESS dataset retains in-frame rearrangements with V and J assigned. A fraction of the clones does not appear; measured against another copy, unresolved V genes explain less than half of the discrepancy, and the remainder lacks a known reason. D and trimming come from the DNA, and the V and J calls and clone size come from that table. The sample contains fewer than 200,000 clones, over 65% of them found a single time. The ten biggest clones cover 0.75% to 0.8% of the sample.

The germline V gene (reference sequence) specifies LNHDA as CDR1 and SQIVND as CDR2. Reading from cysteine to phenylalanine, the CDR3 counts 15 amino acids. The retained sequence is limited to the CDR3, 45 bases, with the frame set at the first base. Germline trimming amounts to 5 bases on V and 1 base on J, with 6 as the count of junction bases outside the gene matches. Concerning this clone: This receptor's antigen is unknown. The record has no base qualities; no much larger clone is one base away.

The receptor was derived from a female donor in good health and CMV-seronegative. The sequencing input was PBMCs. The V gene is TRBV19 and the J gene is TRBJ1-1, with TRBD1 identical over 8 junction bases. CDR3 region: CASSRTGRGNTEAFF. The DNA reads as follows: TGTGCCAGTAGTCGGACAGGGAGGGGGAACACTGAAGCTTTCTTT. The reference TRBV19 and TRBJ1-1 proteins fill in what lies around the CDR3, so the full variable domain reads DGGITQSPKYLFRKEGQNVTLSCEQNLNHDAMYWYRQDPGQGLRLIYYSQIVNDFQKGDIAEGYSVSREKKESFPLTVTSAQKNPTAFYLCASSRTGRGNTEAFFGQGTRLTVV.